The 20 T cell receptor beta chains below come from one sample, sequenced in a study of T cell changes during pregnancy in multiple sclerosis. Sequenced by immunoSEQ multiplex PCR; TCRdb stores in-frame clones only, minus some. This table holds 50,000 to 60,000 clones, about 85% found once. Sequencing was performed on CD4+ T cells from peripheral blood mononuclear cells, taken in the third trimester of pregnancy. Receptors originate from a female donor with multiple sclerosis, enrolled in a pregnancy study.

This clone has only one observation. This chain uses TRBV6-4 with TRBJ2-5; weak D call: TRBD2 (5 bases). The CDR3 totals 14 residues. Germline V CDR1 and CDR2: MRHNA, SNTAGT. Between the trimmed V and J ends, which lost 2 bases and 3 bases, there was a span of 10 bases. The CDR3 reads CASSDGLAEETQYF. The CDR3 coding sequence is TGTGCCAGCAGTGACGGGCTAGCCGAAGAGACCCAGTACTTC.

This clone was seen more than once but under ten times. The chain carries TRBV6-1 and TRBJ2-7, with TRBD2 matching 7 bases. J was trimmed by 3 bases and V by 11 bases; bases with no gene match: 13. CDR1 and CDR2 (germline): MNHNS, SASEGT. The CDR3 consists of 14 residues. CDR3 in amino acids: CASQWAWEGYEQYF. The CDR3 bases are TGTGCCTCCCAATGGGCTTGGGAGGGCTACGAGCAGTACTTC.

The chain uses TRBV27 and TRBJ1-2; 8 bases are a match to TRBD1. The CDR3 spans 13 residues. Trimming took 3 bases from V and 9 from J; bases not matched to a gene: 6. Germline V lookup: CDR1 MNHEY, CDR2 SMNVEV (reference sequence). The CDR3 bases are TGTGCCAGCAGTTTCGGACAGGGTGGTCGCTACACCTTC. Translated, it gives CASSFGQGGRYTF.

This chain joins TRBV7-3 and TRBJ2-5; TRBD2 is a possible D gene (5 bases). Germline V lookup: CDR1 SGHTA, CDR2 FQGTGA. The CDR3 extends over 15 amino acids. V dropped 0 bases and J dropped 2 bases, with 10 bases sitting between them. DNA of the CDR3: TGTGCCAGCAGCTTAACAGGGAGCCCTCAAGAGACCCAGTACTTC. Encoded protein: CASSLTGSPQETQYF.

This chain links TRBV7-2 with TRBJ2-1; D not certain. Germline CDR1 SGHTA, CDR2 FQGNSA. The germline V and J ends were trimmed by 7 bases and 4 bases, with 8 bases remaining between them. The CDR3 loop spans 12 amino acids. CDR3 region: CASTPVYNEQFF. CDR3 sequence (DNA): TGTGCCAGCACCCCCGTTTACAATGAGCAGTTCTTC.

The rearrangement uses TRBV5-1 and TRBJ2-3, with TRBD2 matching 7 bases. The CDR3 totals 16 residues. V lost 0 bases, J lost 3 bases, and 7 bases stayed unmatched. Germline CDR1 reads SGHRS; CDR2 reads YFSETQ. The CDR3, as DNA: TGCGCCAGCAGCTTGGGCACTAGCGATGTAACAGATACGCAGTATTTT. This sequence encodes CASSLGTSDVTDTQYF.

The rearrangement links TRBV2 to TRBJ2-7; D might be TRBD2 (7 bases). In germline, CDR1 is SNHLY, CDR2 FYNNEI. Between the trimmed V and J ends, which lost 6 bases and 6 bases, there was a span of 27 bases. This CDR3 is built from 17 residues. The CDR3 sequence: CASRMGGFGGAATEQYF. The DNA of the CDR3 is TGTGCCAGCAGGATGGGAGGTTTTGGGGGGGCGGCTACCGAGCAGTACTTC.

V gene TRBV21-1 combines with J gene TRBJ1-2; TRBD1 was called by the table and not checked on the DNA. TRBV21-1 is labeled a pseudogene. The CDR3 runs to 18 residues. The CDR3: CASSPLSPLETGSNGYTF. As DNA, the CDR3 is TGTGCCAGCAGCCCCCTTTCTCCCCTCGAGACAGGTTCCAATGGCTACACCTTC.

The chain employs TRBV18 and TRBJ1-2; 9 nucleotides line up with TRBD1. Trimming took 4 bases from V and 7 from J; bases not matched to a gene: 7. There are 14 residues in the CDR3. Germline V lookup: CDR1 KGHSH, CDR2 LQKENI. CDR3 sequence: CASSLETGGRGYTF. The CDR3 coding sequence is TGTGCCAGCTCACTGGAGACAGGGGGTCGTGGCTACACCTTC.

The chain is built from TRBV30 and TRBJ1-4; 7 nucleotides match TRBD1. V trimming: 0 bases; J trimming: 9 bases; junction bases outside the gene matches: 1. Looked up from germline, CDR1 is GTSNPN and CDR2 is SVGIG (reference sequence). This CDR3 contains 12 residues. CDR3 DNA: TGTGCCTGGAGTGTACAGGGGCAAAAACTGTTTTTT. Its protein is CAWSVQGQKLFF.

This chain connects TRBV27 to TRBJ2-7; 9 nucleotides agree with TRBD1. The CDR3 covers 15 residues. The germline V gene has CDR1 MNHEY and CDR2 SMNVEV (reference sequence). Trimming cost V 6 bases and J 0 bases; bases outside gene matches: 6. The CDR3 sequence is CASRRGDRASYEQYF. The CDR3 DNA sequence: TGTGCCAGCAGACGGGGGGACAGGGCCTCCTACGAGCAGTACTTC.

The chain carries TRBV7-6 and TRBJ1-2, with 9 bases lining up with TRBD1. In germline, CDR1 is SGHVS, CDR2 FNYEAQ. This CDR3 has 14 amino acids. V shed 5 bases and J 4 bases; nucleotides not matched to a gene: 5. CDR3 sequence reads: CASSAPGQGYGYTF. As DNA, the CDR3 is TGTGCCAGCAGCGCCCCGGGACAGGGCTATGGCTACACCTTC.

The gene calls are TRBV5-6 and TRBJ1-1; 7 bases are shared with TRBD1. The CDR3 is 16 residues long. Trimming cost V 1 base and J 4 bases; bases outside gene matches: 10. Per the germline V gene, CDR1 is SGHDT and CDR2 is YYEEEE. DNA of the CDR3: TGTGCCAGCAGCTTGCTTGCAGTACAGGGGACCACTGAAGCTTTCTTT. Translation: CASSLLAVQGTTEAFF.

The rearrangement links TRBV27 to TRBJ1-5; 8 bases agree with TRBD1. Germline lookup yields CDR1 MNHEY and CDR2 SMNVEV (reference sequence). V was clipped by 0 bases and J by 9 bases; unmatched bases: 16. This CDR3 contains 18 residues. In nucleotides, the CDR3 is TGTGCCAGCAGTTTATCTCCTCCAAATCAGGGGGCGAATAGGCCCCAGCATTTT. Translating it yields CASSLSPPNQGANRPQHF.

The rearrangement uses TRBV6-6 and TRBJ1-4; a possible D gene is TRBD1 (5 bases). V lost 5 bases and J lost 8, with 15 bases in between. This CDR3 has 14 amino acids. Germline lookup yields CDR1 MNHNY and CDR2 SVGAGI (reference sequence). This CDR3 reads CASSSGAPGEKLFF. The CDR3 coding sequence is TGTGCCAGCAGTAGCGGGGCTCCGGGGGAAAAACTGTTTTTT.

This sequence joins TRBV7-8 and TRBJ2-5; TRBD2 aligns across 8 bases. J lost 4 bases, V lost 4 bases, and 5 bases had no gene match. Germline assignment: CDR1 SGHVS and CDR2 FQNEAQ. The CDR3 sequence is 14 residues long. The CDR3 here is CASSSRGRPETQYF. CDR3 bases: TGTGCCAGCAGCTCGCGCGGGAGGCCAGAGACCCAGTACTTC.

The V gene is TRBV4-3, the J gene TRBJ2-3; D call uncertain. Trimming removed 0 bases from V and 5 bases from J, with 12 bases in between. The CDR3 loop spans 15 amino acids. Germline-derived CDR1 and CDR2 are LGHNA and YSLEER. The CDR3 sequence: CASSQDPRLKDTQYF. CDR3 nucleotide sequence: TGCGCCAGCAGCCAAGATCCCCGACTGAAAGATACGCAGTATTTT.

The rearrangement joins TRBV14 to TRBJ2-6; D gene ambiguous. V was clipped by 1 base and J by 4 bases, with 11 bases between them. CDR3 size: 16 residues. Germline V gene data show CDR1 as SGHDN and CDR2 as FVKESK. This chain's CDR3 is CASSQVNSPGANVLTF. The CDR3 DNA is TGTGCCAGCAGCCAAGTTAACAGCCCCGGGGCCAACGTCCTGACTTTC.

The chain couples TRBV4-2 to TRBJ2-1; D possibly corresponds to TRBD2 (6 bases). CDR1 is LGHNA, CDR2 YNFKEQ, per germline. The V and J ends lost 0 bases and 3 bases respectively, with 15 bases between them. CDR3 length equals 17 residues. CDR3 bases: TGTGCCAGCAGCCAAGAGGGTTTTCGGGAGAGCTACAATGAGCAGTTCTTC. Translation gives CASSQEGFRESYNEQFF.

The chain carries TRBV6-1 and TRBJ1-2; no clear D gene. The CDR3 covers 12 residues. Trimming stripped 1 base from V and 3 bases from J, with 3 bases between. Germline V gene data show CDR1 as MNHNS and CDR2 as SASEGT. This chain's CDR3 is CASSEVDYGYTF. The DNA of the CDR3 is TGTGCCAGCAGTGAAGTAGACTATGGCTACACCTTC.